This is a list of T cell receptor beta chains from one sample in a study of blood T cell repertoires in COVID-19. The protocol was immunoSEQ multiplex PCR, while the TCRdb copy is restricted to in-frame clones and leaves out a portion. The repertoire has 200,000 to 250,000 clones, 85% to 90% of them found once; the top ten carry more than 6.5%. The sequenced sample was peripheral blood. These receptor sequences come from a woman in her 70s with active or convalescent COVID-19. Each CDR3 is given with its conserved first and last residue. A D gene is named only where the DNA matches it firmly. Some rows mark clone size as missing; the rest say once, few, many or name a class of expanded clone.

J,V,size,D,DNA,CDR3
TRBJ1-2,TRBV5-1,.,TRBD1,TGCGCCAGCAGCTCGGACAGGGCAAGGTATGGCTACACCTTC,CASSSDRARYGYTF
TRBJ1-1,TRBV4-1,.,.,TGCGCCAGCAGCCCTATTGTAATAACACCTGGTCCCGGGACAAGGAACACTGAAGCTTTCTTT,CASSPIVITPGPGTRNTEAFF
TRBJ1-2,TRBV6-5,.,.,TGTGCCAGCAGGGACATCGACTATGGCTACACCTTC,CASRDIDYGYTF
TRBJ1-1,TRBV27,.,TRBD1,TGTGCCAGCAGGGCCCGGGACAGGAGACCGAACACTGAAGCTTTCTTT,CASRARDRRPNTEAFF
TRBJ2-1,TRBV19,few,.,TGTGCCAGTAGAGATCGTGAACAGCTTTACAATGAGCAGTTCTTC,CASRDREQLYNEQFF
TRBJ1-3,TRBV19,.,.,TGTGCCAGTAGTCAGCTAGGGACTTCTGGAAACACCATATATTTT,CASSQLGTSGNTIYF
TRBJ1-1,TRBV29-1,once,TRBD1,TGCAGCGTTGACACAGGGGGCTCGGTTACTGAAGCTTTCTTT,CSVDTGGSVTEAFF
TRBJ2-5,TRBV19,few,TRBD2,TGTGCCAGTAGTATTGAGTGGGCTAGCGGGGCGGGCAAAGAGACCCAGTACTTC,CASSIEWASGAGKETQYF
TRBJ1-1,TRBV10-3,.,TRBD1,TGTGCCATCAGGGGGGACAGGGGCTTGAACACTGAAGCTTTCTTT,CAIRGDRGLNTEAFF
TRBJ1-5,TRBV7-2,few,.,TGTGCCAGCAGCTTAGCGCGGAGGGGTTGGGCCCAGCATTTT,CASSLARRGWAQHF
TRBJ1-2,TRBV5-4,once,TRBD1,TGTGCCAGCAGTAACCGGGACAGGTGGGAAAGGACCTTC,CASSNRDRWERTF
TRBJ1-1,TRBV6-6,.,.,TGTGCCAGCAGTTCCCTAACTGAAGCTTTCTTT,CASSSLTEAFF
TRBJ2-1,TRBV2,.,TRBD2,TGTGCCAGCAGTGAAGGGTCCCTAGCGGGGGGGGGATACAATGAGCAGTTCTTC,CASSEGSLAGGGYNEQFF
TRBJ1-1,TRBV5-1,once,.,TGCGCCAGCAGCTTGCGGGGGTTGAACACTGAAGCTTTCTTT,CASSLRGLNTEAFF
TRBJ1-1,TRBV10-3,.,TRBD1,TGTGCCATCAGTGCTCGGGACAGCTCAGCTGAAGCTTTCTTT,CAISARDSSAEAFF
TRBJ2-7,TRBV7-2,once,.,TGTGCCAGTGGTCGGAGAACCTACGAGCAGTACTTC,CASGRRTYEQYF
TRBJ1-1,TRBV7-8,.,TRBD1,TGTGCCAGCAGCCTGGACAGGGTGGGGGACACTGAAGCTTTCTTT,CASSLDRVGDTEAFF
TRBJ2-6,TRBV6-2/TRBV6-3,.,.,TGTGCCAGCAGCTTCTCCCCCCCGGGAAACTGGGGGGCCAACGTCCTGACTTTC,CASSFSPPGNWGANVLTF
TRBJ1-5,TRBV6-5,.,.,TGTGCCAGTAAGAGGGCGGTGGGGAATCAGCCCCAGCATTTT,CASKRAVGNQPQHF
TRBJ2-5,TRBV11-3,.,.,TGTGCCAGCAGCCTGCTAGATGGGGAGACCCAGTACTTC,CASSLLDGETQYF
TRBJ2-1,TRBV3-1/TRBV3-2,.,.,TGTGCCAGCAGCCAGGGTACGCAGGGTCAATTCGCTGAGCAGTTCTTC,CASSQGTQGQFAEQFF
TRBJ1-2,TRBV19,.,.,TGTGCCAGTAGTATGGGAAGCGGAATATCCTATGGCTACACCTTC,CASSMGSGISYGYTF
TRBJ1-1,TRBV18,.,.,TGTGCCAGCTCACCATACCGAGACAAGAACACTGAAGCTTTCTTT,CASSPYRDKNTEAFF
TRBJ2-1,TRBV7-9,once,TRBD2,TGTGCCAGCAGTGGGACTAGCGGGGGGGCATCTTACAATGAGCAGTTCTTC,CASSGTSGGASYNEQFF
TRBJ1-3,TRBV9,.,.,TGTGCCAGCAGCGTAGGAGGGACATTAGGAAACACCATATATTTT,CASSVGGTLGNTIYF
TRBJ1-1,TRBV29-1,.,.,TGCAGCGTTGCAAAAATAGTGAACACTGAAGCTTTCTTT,CSVAKIVNTEAFF
TRBJ1-5,TRBV11-2,.,TRBD1,TGTGCCAGCAGCTTCGGGACAGGGCCGTATCAGCCCCAGCATTTT,CASSFGTGPYQPQHF
TRBJ2-3,TRBV6-6,.,.,TGTGCCAGCAGCAATCCCGATACGCAGTATTTT,CASSNPDTQYF
TRBJ1-2,TRBV6-5,.,.,TGTGCCAGCAGTTACGAAATAAGCAGGGGATCTTATGGCTACACCTTC,CASSYEISRGSYGYTF
TRBJ2-7,TRBV15,.,TRBD1,TGTGCCACCAGCAGCCACCGGGACAGGGCAAGGGTAAGCTCCTACGAGCAGTACTTC,CATSSHRDRARVSSYEQYF
TRBJ2-2,TRBV9,.,.,TGTGCCAGCAGGTTCGGGAACACCGGGGAGCTGTTTTTT,CASRFGNTGELFF
TRBJ2-3,TRBV18,.,TRBD2,TGTGCCAGCTCACCACCGAGCGGGGGGGGGACAGATACGCAGTATTTT,CASSPPSGGGTDTQYF
TRBJ1-3,TRBV12-5,.,TRBD1,TGTGCTAGTGGTCTGGACAGGATGGCGATAGGTGGAAACACCATATATTTT,CASGLDRMAIGGNTIYF
TRBJ1-2,TRBV5-1,.,TRBD1,TGCGCCAGCAGCTACGGGGACAGTAACTATGGCTACACCTTC,CASSYGDSNYGYTF
TRBJ2-2,TRBV15,.,TRBD2,TGTGCCACCTCCCTAGCGGGGGGGAACACCGGGGAGCTGTTTTTT,CATSLAGGNTGELFF
TRBJ2-1,TRBV18,.,.,TGTGCCAGCTCACTCAGAGACAGCTCCGGAGATGAGCAGTTCTTC,CASSLRDSSGDEQFF
TRBJ2-7,TRBV7-6,.,.,TGTGCCAGCAGCTTCGGGGGGCCAGGCGACGAGCAGTACTTC,CASSFGGPGDEQYF
TRBJ1-2,TRBV9,once,.,TGTGCCAGCAGCGTTTCACAGGCCGGCTATGGCTACACCTTC,CASSVSQAGYGYTF
TRBJ1-1,TRBV15,.,.,TGTGCCACCAGCAGAGTGTCAGGACTTATGAACACTGAAGCTTTCTTT,CATSRVSGLMNTEAFF
TRBJ2-4,TRBV11-2,.,TRBD1,TGTGCCAGCAGCTTAGAAGGGACAGTAAACATTCAGTACTTC,CASSLEGTVNIQYF
TRBJ2-7,TRBV6-5,.,.,TGTGCCAGCACCCCTAGGCATATCGAGCAGTACTTC,CASTPRHIEQYF
TRBJ2-3,TRBV24-1,once,TRBD1,TGTGCCACCAGTGAAAACGACAGGGGATTACCCACAGATACGCAGTATTTT,CATSENDRGLPTDTQYF
TRBJ2-1,TRBV6-2/TRBV6-3,.,TRBD2,TGTGCCAGCAGTCACAAGAGACTAGCGGGGGGGCCCTTTGAGCAGTTCTTC,CASSHKRLAGGPFEQFF